The 14 T cell receptor beta chains below come from one sample, sequenced in a study of blood T cell repertoires in COVID-19 (TCRdb year 2020). The library was made by the immunoSEQ multiplex PCR assay. In TCRdb, the immuneACCESS table is reduced to in-frame sequences with V and J assigned. These tables do not hold every clone; where another copy was compared, an unresolved V gene accounts for under half, and the others remain unexplained. The sample has 160,000 or so clones on record, 82% of them singletons. The ten top clones hold 8.4% of the sample. Sequencing was performed on peripheral blood. Every receptor here comes from a woman aged 70-85 years with acute or convalescent COVID-19.

The chain carries TRBV6-1 and TRBJ2-7; D is unclear. The CDR3 loop spans 11 amino acids. Germline CDR1 and CDR2: MNHNS and SASEGT. V was shortened by 3 bases and J by 8 bases, with 8 bases between the two germline ends. The CDR3 loop reads CASSDWPQQYF. In DNA form, the CDR3 reads TGTGCCAGCAGTGATTGGCCCCAGCAGTACTTC.

The chain couples TRBV19 to TRBJ1-5, with TRBD1 matching over 8 bases. In germline, CDR1 is LNHDA, CDR2 SQIVND (reference sequence). After removal of 5 bases from V and 2 bases from J, the junction contained 17 bases not matched to a gene. This CDR3 has 19 amino acids. In DNA, the CDR3 is TGTGCCAGTAGTGTGGGTGGGGACAGGTCTTATTTTGGCAATCAGCCCCAGCATTTT. Its translation is CASSVGGDRSYFGNQPQHF.

This rearrangement joins TRBV5-8 to TRBJ1-5, with TRBD1 matching over 7 bases. The CDR3 loop spans 14 amino acids. J was trimmed by 2 bases and V by 2 bases; bases with no gene match: 1. The V gene's germline CDR1 is SGHTS and CDR2 YDEGEE. The CDR3 DNA reads TGTGCCAGCAGCTTTACAGGGGGCAATCAGCCCCAGCATTTT. As protein: CASSFTGGNQPQHF.

This chain joins TRBV6-1 and TRBJ1-2; D gene unclear. The CDR3 consists of 13 residues. Trimming left V 1 base short and J 2 bases short, with 5 bases between. Germline-derived CDR1 and CDR2 are MNHNS and SASEGT. CDR3 in amino acids: CASSEGANYGYTF. CDR3 bases: TGTGCCAGCAGTGAAGGAGCCAACTATGGCTACACCTTC.

V and J are TRBV12-3 or TRBV12-4 and TRBJ2-1; D unclear. Trimming took 8 bases from V and 9 from J, leaving 17 bases between them. This CDR3 contains 13 residues. DNA for the CDR3: TGTGCCAGCGCCCAATATGCTAGTTCTGAGCAGTTCTTC. Encoded protein: CASAQYASSEQFF.

This clone was detected once. The gene calls are TRBV5-1 and TRBJ1-1, with no clear D. The germline V and J ends were trimmed by 4 bases and 8 bases, with 15 bases remaining between them. There are 13 residues in the CDR3. Germline V gene lookup returns CDR1 SGHRS and CDR2 YFSETQ. CDR3 bases: TGCGCCAGCAGCCCAACCCCCTCCCAGGAAGCTTTCTTT. The encoded protein is CASSPTPSQEAFF.

V usage is TRBV27 and J usage is TRBJ1-2; D gene ambiguous. The length of the CDR3 is 14 residues. Germline CDR1 is MNHEY and CDR2 is SMNVEV (reference sequence). V was trimmed by 3 bases and J by 4 bases, leaving 12 bases between them. In DNA form, the CDR3 reads TGTGCCAGCAGTTTTTCGTCCCCGGGCTATGGCTACACCTTC. This encodes CASSFSSPGYGYTF.

The chain uses TRBV4-3 and TRBJ2-1; TRBD2 matches 8 bases. Germline assignment: CDR1 LGHNA and CDR2 YSLEER. The CDR3 runs to 18 residues. The trim removed 0 bases at V and 7 bases at J, leaving 14 bases unmatched. The CDR3 sequence is CASSQDSLPGGLENEQFF. The CDR3 region has the DNA TGCGCCAGCAGCCAAGATTCCCTTCCGGGGGGGCTAGAGAATGAGCAGTTCTTC.

The V call is TRBV7-8, the J call TRBJ2-2; D is possibly TRBD1 (6 bases). The germline CDR1 and CDR2 sequences are SGHVS and FQNEAQ. The V gene lost 4 bases and the J gene lost 8 bases, with 11 bases spanning the gap. The CDR3 consists of 13 residues. CDR3 in amino acids: CASSWGQSGELFF. The CDR3 nucleotides are TGTGCCAGCAGCTGGGGACAATCGGGGGAGCTGTTTTTT.

The V gene is TRBV27, the J gene TRBJ2-7; 7 bases are shared with TRBD2. Losses at the gene ends were 5 bases for V and 2 bases for J; bases not matched to a gene: 12. From germline, CDR1 is MNHEY and CDR2 SMNVEV (reference sequence). The CDR3 loop spans 16 amino acids. CDR3 DNA sequence: TGTGCCAGCAGTCTTCTGGCGGGGGTTCAAACCTACGAGCAGTACTTC. Translation gives CASSLLAGVQTYEQYF.

The chain is built from TRBV18 and TRBJ2-7, with TRBD1 as a possible D gene (5 bases). The V end was cut by 3 bases, the J end by 5 bases, with 11 bases between. The CDR3 runs 13 residues. From germline, CDR1 is KGHSH and CDR2 LQKENI. DNA of the CDR3: TGTGCCAGCTCACCTACTAAACAGGACGAGCAGTACTTC. Encoded protein: CASSPTKQDEQYF.

This chain connects TRBV20-1 to TRBJ1-2; no clear D gene. V was shortened by 5 bases and J by 0 bases, with 13 bases between the two germline ends. Germline CDR1 DFQATT, CDR2 SNEGSKA (reference sequence). This CDR3 contains 14 residues. CDR3 nucleotides: TGCAGTGCTGGTGGGAGGACCCCTAACTATGGCTACACCTTC. Its protein is CSAGGRTPNYGYTF.

The V and J genes are TRBV5-8 and TRBJ2-1; TRBD2 aligns across 9 bases. The ends lost 4 bases at V and 2 bases at J; junction bases unmatched: 7. The CDR3 has 16 amino acids. The germline CDR1 and CDR2 sequences are SGHTS and YDEGEE. CDR3 residues: CASSTPGLAPYNEQFF. CDR3 coding DNA: TGTGCCAGCAGCACGCCGGGACTAGCCCCCTACAATGAGCAGTTCTTC. The whole variable domain, filled in from reference TRBV5-8 and TRBJ2-1, reads EAGVTQSPTHLIKTRGQQATLRCSPISGHTSVYWYQQALGLGLQFLLWYDEGEERNRGNFPPRFSGRQFPNYSSELNVNALELEDSALYLCASSTPGLAPYNEQFFGPGTRLTVL.

The chain combines TRBV4-3 with TRBJ2-6; a possible D gene is TRBD1 (7 bases). Germline V CDR1 and CDR2: LGHNA, YSLEER. V was trimmed by 0 bases and J by 1 base, leaving 16 bases between them. The CDR3 is 19 amino acids. This CDR3 reads CASSQDPARGVSGANVLTF. The CDR3, as DNA: TGCGCCAGCAGCCAAGATCCGGCCAGGGGGGTTTCTGGGGCCAACGTCCTGACTTTC.